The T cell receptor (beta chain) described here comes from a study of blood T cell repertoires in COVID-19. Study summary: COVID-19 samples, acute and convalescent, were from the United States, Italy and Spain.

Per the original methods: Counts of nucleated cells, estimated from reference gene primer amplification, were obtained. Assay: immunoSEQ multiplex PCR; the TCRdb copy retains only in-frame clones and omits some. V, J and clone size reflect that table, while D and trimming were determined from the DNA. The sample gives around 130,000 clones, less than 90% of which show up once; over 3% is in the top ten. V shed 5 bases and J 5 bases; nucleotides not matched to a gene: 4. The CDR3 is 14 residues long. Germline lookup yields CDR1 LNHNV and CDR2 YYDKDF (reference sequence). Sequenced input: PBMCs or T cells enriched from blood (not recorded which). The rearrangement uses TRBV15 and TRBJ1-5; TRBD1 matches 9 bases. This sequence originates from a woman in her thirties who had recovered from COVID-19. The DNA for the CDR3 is TGTGCCACCAGCGGACAGGGGTGGGATCAGCCCCAGCATTTT. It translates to CATSGQGWDQPQHF.